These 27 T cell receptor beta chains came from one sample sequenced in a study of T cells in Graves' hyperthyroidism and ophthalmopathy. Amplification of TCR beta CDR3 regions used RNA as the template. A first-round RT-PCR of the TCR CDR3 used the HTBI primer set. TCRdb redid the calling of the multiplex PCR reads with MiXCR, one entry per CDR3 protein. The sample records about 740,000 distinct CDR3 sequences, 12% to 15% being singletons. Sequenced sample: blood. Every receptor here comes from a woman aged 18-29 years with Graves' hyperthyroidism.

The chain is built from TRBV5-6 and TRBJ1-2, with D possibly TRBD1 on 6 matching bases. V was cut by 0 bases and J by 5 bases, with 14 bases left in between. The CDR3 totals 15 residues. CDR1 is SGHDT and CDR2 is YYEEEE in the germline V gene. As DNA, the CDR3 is TGTGCCAGCAGCTTGGGCCAGGGGATATATTATGGCTACACCTTC. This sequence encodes CASSLGQGIYYGYTF.

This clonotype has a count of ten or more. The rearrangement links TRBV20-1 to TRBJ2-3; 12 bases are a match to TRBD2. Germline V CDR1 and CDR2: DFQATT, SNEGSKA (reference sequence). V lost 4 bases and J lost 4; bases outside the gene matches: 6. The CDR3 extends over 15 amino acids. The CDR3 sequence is CSATLTSGSADTQYF. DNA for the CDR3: TGCAGTGCTACCCTGACTAGCGGGAGTGCAGATACGCAGTATTTT.

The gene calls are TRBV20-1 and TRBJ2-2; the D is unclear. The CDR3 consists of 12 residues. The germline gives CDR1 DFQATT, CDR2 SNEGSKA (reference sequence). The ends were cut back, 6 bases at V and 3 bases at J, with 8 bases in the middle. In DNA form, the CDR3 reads TGCAGTGCGCCATCCTACACCGGGGAGCTGTTTTTT. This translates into CSAPSYTGELFF.

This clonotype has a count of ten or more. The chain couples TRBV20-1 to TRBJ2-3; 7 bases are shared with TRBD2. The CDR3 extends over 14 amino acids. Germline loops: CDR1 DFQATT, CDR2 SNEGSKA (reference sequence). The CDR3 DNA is TGCAGCCCGGGGAGGGCTGGGTCCACAGATACGCAGTATTTT. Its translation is CSPGRAGSTDTQYF.

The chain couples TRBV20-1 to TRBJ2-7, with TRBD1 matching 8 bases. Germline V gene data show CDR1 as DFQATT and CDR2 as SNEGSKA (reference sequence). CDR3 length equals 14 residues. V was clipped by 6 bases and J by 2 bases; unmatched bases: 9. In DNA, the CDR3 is TGCAGTGCACGCACACAGGGGGTTGCCTACGAGCAGTACTTC. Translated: CSARTQGVAYEQYF.

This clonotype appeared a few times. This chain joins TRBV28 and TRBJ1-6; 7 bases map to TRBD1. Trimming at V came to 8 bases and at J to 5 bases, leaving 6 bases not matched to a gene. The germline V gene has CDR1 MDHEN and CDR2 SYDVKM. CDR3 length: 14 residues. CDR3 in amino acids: CASLLDRDNSPLHF. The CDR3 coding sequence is TGTGCCAGCCTACTAGACAGGGATAATTCACCCCTCCACTTT.

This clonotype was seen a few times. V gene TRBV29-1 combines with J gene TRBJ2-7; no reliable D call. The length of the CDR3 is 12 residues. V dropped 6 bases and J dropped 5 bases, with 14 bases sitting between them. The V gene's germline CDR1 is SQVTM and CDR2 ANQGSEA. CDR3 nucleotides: TGCAGCGTCCGTAGCAGGCTTGACGAGCAGTACTTC. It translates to CSVRSRLDEQYF.

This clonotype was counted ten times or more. The CDR3 loop is CASSVDRTGGKEKLFF. CDR3 DNA sequence: TGTGCCAGCAGCGTAGACCGGACAGGGGGCAAAGAAAAACTGTTTTTT. V gene TRBV7-2 combines with J gene TRBJ1-4, with 11 bases identical to TRBD1. Germline trimming cut 5 bases from V and 8 bases from J; bases unmatched to any gene: 10. This CDR3 region has 16 residues. Germline CDR1 and CDR2: SGHTA and FQGNSA.

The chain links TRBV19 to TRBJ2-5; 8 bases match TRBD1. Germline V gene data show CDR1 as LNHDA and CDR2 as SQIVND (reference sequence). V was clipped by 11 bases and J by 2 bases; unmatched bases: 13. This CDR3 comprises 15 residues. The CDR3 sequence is CAPTYGTGFQETQYF. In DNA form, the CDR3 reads TGTGCCCCGACTTATGGGACAGGCTTTCAAGAGACCCAGTACTTC.

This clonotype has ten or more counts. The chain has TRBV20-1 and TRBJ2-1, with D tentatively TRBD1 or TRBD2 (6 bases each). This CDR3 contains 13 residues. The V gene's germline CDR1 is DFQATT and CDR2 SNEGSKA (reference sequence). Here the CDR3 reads CSNKGEADNEQFF. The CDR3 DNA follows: TGCAGCAACAAGGGGGAGGCAGACAATGAGCAGTTCTTC.

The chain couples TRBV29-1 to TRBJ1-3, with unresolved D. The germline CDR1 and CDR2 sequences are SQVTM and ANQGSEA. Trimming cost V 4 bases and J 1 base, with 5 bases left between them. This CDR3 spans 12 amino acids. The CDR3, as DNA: TGCAGCGTTGCCAGTTCTGGAAACACCATATATTTT. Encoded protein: CSVASSGNTIYF.

DNA for the CDR3: TGTGCCAGCAGTTCAACCCAGGTGGAGACCCAGTACTTC. This gives the protein CASSSTQVETQYF. This chain links TRBV27 with TRBJ2-5; D is undetermined. The CDR3 is 13 residues long. Germline lookup yields CDR1 MNHEY and CDR2 SMNVEV (reference sequence). Trimming took off 4 bases at V and 5 bases at J, with 11 bases between the two ends.

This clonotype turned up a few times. For the CDR3, the DNA is TGTGCCAGCAGTTTATCCGCAGGGGAGGCTGGAAACACCATATATTTT. It is translated as CASSLSAGEAGNTIYF. This rearrangement joins TRBV27 to TRBJ1-3, with D possibly matching TRBD1 (6 bases). The germline V gene has CDR1 MNHEY and CDR2 SMNVEV (reference sequence). This CDR3 spans 16 amino acids. Trimming shortened V by 0 bases and J by 2 bases, and 11 bases separated the two germline ends.

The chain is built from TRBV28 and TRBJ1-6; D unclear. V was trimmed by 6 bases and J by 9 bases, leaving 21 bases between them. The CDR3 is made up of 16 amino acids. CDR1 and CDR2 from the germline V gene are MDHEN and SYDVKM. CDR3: CASSNYPPGSGSPLHF. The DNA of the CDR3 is TGTGCCAGCAGCAATTATCCCCCGGGGTCCGGTTCACCCCTCCACTTT.

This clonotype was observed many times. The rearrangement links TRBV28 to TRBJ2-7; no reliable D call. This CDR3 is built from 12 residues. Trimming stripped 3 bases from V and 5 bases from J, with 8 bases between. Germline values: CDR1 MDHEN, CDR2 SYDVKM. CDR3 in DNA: TGTGCCAGCAGTTTTCTTAAGGACGAGCAGTACTTC. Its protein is CASSFLKDEQYF.

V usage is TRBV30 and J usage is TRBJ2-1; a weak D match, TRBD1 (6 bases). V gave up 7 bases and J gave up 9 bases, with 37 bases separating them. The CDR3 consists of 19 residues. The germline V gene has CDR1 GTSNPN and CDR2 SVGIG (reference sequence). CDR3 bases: TGTGCCTTCTCCGGATGGACAGTCGATACGGACCGGGGATCCGGTGAGCAGTTCTTC. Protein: CAFSGWTVDTDRGSGEQFF. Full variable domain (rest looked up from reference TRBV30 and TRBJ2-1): SQTIHQWPATLVQPVGSPLSLECTVEGTSNPNLYWYRQAAGRGLQLLFYSVGIGQISSEVPQNLSASRPQDRQFILSSKKLLLSDSGFYLCAFSGWTVDTDRGSGEQFFGPGTRLTVL.

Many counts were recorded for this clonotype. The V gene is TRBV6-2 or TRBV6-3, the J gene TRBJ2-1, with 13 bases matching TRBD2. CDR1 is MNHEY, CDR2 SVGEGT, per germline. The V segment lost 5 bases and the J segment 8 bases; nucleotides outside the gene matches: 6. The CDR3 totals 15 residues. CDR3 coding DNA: TGTGCCAGCAGTCTCGGACTAGCGGGAGTTCATGAGCAGTTCTTC. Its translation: CASSLGLAGVHEQFF.

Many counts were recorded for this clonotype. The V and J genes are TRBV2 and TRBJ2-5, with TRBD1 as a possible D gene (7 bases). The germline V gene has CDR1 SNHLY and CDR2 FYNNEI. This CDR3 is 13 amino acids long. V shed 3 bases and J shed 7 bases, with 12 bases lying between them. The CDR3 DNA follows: TGTGCCAGCAGTGAGCAGGGGGGATTGACCCAGTACTTC. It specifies CASSEQGGLTQYF.

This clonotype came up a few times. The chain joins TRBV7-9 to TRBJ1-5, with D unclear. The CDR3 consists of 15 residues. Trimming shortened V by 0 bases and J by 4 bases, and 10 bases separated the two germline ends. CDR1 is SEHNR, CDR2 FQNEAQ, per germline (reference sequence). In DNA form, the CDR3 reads TGTGCCAGCAGCTTAGCGCCTTCAGAGAATCAGCCCCAGCATTTT. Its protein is CASSLAPSENQPQHF.

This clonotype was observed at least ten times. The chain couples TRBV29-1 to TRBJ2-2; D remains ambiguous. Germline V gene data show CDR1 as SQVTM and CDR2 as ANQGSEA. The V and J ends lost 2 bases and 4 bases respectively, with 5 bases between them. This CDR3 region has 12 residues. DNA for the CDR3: TGCAGCGTTGAAAAGAGCACCGGGGAGCTGTTTTTT. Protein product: CSVEKSTGELFF.

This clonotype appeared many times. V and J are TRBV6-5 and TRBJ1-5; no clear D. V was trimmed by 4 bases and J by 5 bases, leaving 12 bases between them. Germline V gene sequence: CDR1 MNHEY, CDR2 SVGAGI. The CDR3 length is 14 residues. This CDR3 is CASSLRESHQPQHF. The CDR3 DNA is TGTGCCAGCAGTTTACGGGAATCGCATCAGCCCCAGCATTTT.

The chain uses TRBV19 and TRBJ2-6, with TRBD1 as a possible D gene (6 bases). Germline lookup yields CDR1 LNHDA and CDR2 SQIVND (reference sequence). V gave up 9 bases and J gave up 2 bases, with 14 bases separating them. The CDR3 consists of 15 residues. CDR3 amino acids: CARRAPGAGANVLTF. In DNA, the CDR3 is TGTGCCAGGCGCGCCCCAGGGGCTGGGGCCAACGTCCTGACTTTC.

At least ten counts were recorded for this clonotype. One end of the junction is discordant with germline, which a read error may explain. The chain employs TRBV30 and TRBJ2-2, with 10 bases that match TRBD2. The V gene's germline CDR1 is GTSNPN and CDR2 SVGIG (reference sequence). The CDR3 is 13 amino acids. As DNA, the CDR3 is TGTGCCCGGAGCGGGAGGGGTACCGGGGAGCTGTTTTTT. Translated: CARSGRGTGELFF.

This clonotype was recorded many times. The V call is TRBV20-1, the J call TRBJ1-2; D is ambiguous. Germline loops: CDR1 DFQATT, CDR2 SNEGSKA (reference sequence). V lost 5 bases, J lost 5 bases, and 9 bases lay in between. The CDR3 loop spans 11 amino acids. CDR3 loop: CSAGIGYGYTF. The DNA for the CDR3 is TGCAGTGCTGGAATCGGATATGGCTACACCTTC.

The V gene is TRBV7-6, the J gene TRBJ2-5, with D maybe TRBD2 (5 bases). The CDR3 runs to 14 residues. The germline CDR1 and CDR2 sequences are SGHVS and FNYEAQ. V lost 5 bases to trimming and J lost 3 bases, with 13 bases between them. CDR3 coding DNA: TGTGCCAGCAGCCCCTCAGCGGTAGAAGAGACCCAGTACTTC. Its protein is CASSPSAVEETQYF.

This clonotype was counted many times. Here the CDR3 DNA reads TGTGCCAGCAGTTTACCAGCGGGCTACGAGCAGTACTTC. It encodes CASSLPAGYEQYF. The chain combines TRBV28 with TRBJ2-7, with D possibly being TRBD2 (6 bases). Per the germline V gene, CDR1 is MDHEN and CDR2 is SYDVKM. Trimming removed 2 bases from V and 3 bases from J, with 8 bases in between. This CDR3 contains 13 residues. The variable domain in full, completed from reference TRBV28 and TRBJ2-7, reads DVKVTQSSRYLVKRTGEKVFLECVQDMDHENMFWYRQDPGLGLRLIYFSYDVKMKEKGDIPEGYSVSREKKERFSLILESASTNQTSMYLCASSLPAGYEQYFGPGTRLTVT.

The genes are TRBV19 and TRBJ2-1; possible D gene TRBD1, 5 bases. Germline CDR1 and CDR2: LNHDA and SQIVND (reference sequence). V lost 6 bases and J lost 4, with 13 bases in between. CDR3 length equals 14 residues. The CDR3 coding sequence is TGTGCCAGTAGGTTAGGACAAAGTTACAATGAGCAGTTCTTC. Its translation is CASRLGQSYNEQFF.